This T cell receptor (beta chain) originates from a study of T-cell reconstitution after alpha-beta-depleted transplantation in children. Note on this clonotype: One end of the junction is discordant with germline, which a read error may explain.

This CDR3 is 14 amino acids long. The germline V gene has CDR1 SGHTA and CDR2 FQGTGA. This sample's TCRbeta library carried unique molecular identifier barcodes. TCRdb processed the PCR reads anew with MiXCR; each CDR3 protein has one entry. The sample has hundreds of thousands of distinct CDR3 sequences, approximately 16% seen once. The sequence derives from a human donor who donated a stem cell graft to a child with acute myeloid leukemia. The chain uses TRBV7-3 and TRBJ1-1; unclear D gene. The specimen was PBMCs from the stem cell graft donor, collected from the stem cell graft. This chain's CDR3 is CASSFNGANTQAFF. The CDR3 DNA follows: TGTGCCAGCAGCTTTAATGGAGCGAACACTCAAGCTTTCTTT.